These T cell receptor beta chains were read from a single sample in a study of response to subunit inactivated influenza vaccine. TCRdb reprocessed the RT-PCR reads with MiXCR, giving one entry per CDR3 protein. The sample shows hundreds of thousands of distinct CDR3 sequences, about 7.6% of them seen only once. The sequencing used PBMCs from blood, collected roughly 24 months after vaccination. The receptors derive from a man between 50 and 70 years old who received an inactivated influenza vaccine. Each CDR3 is given with its conserved first and last residue. Fields, in order: V gene, clone size, J gene, D gene, CDR3 protein, CDR3 DNA. A D gene is named only where the DNA matches it firmly. Clone size is shown for a subset of rows, as once, few, many or a class of expanded clone.

>TRBV7-2|many|TRBJ2-7|-
CASSSASSYEQYF
TGTGCCAGCAGCTCCGCAAGCTCCTACGAGCAGTACTTC
>TRBV20-1|many|TRBJ2-1|TRBD2
CSARVGTSGGRNEQFF
TGCAGTGCTAGAGTGGGGACTAGCGGGGGACGCAATGAGCAGTTCTTC
>TRBV7-2|few|TRBJ2-3|-
CASSLLSADTQYF
TGTGCCAGCAGCTTATTGTCAGCAGATACGCAGTATTTT
>TRBV7-2|-|TRBJ1-5|-
CASSLEVGQPQHF
TGTGCCAGCAGCTTAGAAGTGGGTCAGCCCCAGCATTTT
>TRBV2|many|TRBJ2-2|TRBD2
CASSRTSGGSGELFF
TGTGCCAGCAGCCGGACTAGCGGGGGCTCCGGGGAGCTGTTTTTT
>TRBV12-3/TRBV12-4|-|TRBJ2-7|TRBD1
CASRWTGYEQYF
TGTGCCAGCAGGTGGACAGGCTACGAGCAGTACTTC
>TRBV5-6|many|TRBJ1-2|-
CASSLGRTYGYTF
TGTGCCAGCAGCTTGGGCCGCACCTATGGCTACACCTTC
>TRBV10-2|many|TRBJ2-3|-
CASSSPGTSTDTQYF
TGCGCCAGCAGTAGTCCCGGGACTAGCACAGATACGCAGTATTTT
>TRBV28|-|TRBJ1-2|TRBD1
CASRRTGGRGYTF
TGTGCCAGCAGGCGGACAGGGGGGCGCGGCTACACCTTC
>TRBV20-1|many|TRBJ2-7|TRBD2
CSARRPGLAVTYEQYF
TGCAGTGCTAGACGACCGGGACTAGCGGTGACCTACGAGCAGTACTTC
>TRBV28|-|TRBJ2-1|TRBD2
CASSQASGFYNEQFF
TGTGCCAGCAGCCAAGCTAGCGGGTTTTACAATGAGCAGTTCTTC
>TRBV7-2|few|TRBJ1-4|-
CASSPGPLNEKLFF
TGTGCCAGCAGCCCCGGACCTCTTAATGAAAAACTGTTTTTT
>TRBV20-1|many|TRBJ1-4|-
CSASAGHPATNEKLFF
TGCAGTGCTAGTGCGGGACATCCTGCAACTAATGAAAAACTGTTTTTT
>TRBV7-2|-|TRBJ1-2|-
CASSLSEGNYGYTF
TGTGCCAGCAGCTTATCAGAGGGCAACTATGGCTACACCTTC
>TRBV5-1|many|TRBJ1-2|TRBD1
CASSWRGRQGASHYGYTF
TGCGCCAGCAGCTGGAGGGGACGACAGGGGGCAAGTCACTATGGCTACACCTTC
>TRBV3-1|-|TRBJ1-5|-
CASSQGRQPQHF
TGTGCCAGCAGCCAGGGGCGTCAGCCCCAGCATTTT
>TRBV20-1|few|TRBJ2-5|TRBD2
CSAPSGSQETQYF
TGCAGTGCTCCAAGCGGGAGTCAAGAGACCCAGTACTTC
>TRBV7-2|many|TRBJ2-3|-
CASSFNGRSSTDTQYF
TGTGCCAGCAGCTTTAATGGCAGGTCTAGCACAGATACGCAGTATTTT